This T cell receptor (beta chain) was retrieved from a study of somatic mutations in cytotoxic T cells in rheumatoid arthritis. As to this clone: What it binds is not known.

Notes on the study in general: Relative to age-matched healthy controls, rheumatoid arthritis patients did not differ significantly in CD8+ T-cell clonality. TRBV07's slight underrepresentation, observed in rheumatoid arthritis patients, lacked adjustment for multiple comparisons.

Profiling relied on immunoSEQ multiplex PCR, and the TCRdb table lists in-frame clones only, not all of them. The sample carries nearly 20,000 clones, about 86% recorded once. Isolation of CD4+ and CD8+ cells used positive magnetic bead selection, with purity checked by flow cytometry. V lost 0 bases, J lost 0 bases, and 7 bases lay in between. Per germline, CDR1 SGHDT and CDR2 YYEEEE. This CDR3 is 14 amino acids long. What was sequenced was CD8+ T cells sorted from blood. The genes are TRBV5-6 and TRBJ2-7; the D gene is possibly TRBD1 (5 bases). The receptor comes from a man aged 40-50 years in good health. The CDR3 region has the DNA TGTGCCAGCAGCTTGGGACAGTCCTCCTACGAGCAGTACTTC. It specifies CASSLGQSSYEQYF.